This T cell receptor beta chain was sequenced during a study of cytomegalovirus exposure and HLA in healthy donors. With 60 Vbeta and 13 Jbeta primers, the PCR was carried out. Repertoires were generated with immunoSEQ multiplex PCR, while TCRdb's copy carries only in-frame clones and drops some. The sample has 150,000 to 200,000 clones, about 81% seen once. In the case of this clone: Its antigen is as yet unknown.

Whole-study results and caveats: Clonal expansion, a later analysis showed, was greater in HLA-associated TCR beta chains than in equally common others. Compared with the roughly 700-donor mean, an Asian-associated ancestry cluster reportedly had fewer N-insertions, according to a later analysis. A link between a missense DCLRE1C variant and TCR beta V- and J-gene trimming emerged from a later analysis.

The sequencing sample was made of PBMCs. The receptor was derived from a man aged 18 to 29 in good health and CMV-seronegative.

The CDR3 loop reads CASSSGDRGQETQYF. The CDR3 nucleotides read TGTGCCAGCAGCTCCGGGGACAGGGGGCAAGAGACCCAGTACTTC. The genes are TRBV11-2 and TRBJ2-5; 11 bases agree with TRBD1. With V trimmed by 4 bases and J by 2 bases, 3 bases remained unmatched. CDR1 SGHAT and CDR2 FQNNGV come from the germline V gene. The CDR3 loop spans 15 amino acids.